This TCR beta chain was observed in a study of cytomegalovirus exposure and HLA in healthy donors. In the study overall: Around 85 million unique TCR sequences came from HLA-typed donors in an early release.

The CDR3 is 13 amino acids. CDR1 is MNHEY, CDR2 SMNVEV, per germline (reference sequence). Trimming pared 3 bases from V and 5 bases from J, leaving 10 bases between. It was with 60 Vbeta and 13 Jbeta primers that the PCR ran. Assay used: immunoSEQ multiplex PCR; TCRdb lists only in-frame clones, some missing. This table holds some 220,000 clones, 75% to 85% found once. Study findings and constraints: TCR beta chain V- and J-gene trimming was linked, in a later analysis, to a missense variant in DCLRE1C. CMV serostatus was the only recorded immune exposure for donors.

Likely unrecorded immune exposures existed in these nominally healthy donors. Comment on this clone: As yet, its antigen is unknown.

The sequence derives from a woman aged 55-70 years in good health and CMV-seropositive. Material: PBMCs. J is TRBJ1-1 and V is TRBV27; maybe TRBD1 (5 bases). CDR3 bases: TGTGCCAGCAGTTTCGGGGGAAATACTGAAGCTTTCTTT. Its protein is CASSFGGNTEAFF.